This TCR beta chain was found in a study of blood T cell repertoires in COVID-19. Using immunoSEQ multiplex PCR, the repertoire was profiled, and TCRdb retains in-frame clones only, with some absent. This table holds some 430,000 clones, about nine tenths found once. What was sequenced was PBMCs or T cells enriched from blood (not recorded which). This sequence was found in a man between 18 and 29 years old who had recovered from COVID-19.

The CDR3 loop is CATSREGSRGNTIYF. In nucleotides, the CDR3 is TGTGCCACCAGCAGAGAGGGCAGCAGGGGAAACACCATATATTTT. J is TRBJ1-3 and V is TRBV15; D not resolved. Trimming removed 0 bases at V and 4 bases at J, with 10 bases between. Germline CDR1 reads LNHNV; CDR2 reads YYDKDF (reference sequence). The CDR3 runs to 15 residues.